This T cell receptor (beta chain) was recovered during a study of memory CD4+ T cells and cytomegalovirus serostatus. The study's findings and limits: Median bootstrapped AUC for CMV status was approximately 0.96 originally, 0.9 to 0.93 US-trained.

Concerning this clone: What it binds is unknown.

Profiled with immunoSEQ multiplex PCR; TCRdb holds only in-frame clones, not every one. The sample shows 61,000 or so clones, about 78% of them seen only once. The sort gate was single viable CD3+CD4+CD8-CD45RO+ cells for memory CD4+ T cells. Donors' CMV status reflects serum IgG against pp150, pp28, p38, p52. CD4+ T cells were isolated by positive magnetic selection. Sequenced input: memory CD4+ T cells from blood. The TCR was taken from an adult in good health and CMV-seronegative. Some clones in this sample may be carry-over from other donors' samples.

The DNA for the CDR3 is TGTGCCATCAGGGACCTCCAAGAGACCCAGTACTTC. Protein: CAIRDLQETQYF. The chain couples TRBV10-3 to TRBJ2-5; D is unresolved. The germline CDR1 and CDR2 sequences are ENHRY and SYGVKD. Trimming shortened V by 6 bases and J by 1 base, and 6 bases separated the two germline ends. The CDR3 extends over 12 amino acids.